The 24 T cell receptor beta chains reported below all come from one sample, sequenced in a study of CD8+ T cells in alopecia areata. The treatment denotes: oral pan-JAK inhibitor, 5-10 mg twice daily. Reverse transcribed after extraction, RNA yielded cDNA as the sequencing template. The protocol was immunoSEQ multiplex PCR, while the TCRdb copy is restricted to in-frame clones and leaves out a portion. The sample has some 180,000 clones, approximately 51% seen once. The specimen was CD8+ T cells sorted from blood, collected at roughly week 52, from a patient treated with tofacitinib. Receptors originate from a human donor with alopecia areata.

J is TRBJ1-5 and V is TRBV27; D possibly corresponds to TRBD1 (6 bases). Germline V gene lookup returns CDR1 MNHEY and CDR2 SMNVEV (reference sequence). The V end lost 3 bases, the J end lost 4 bases, and 10 bases lay between the germline ends. This CDR3 is built from 14 residues. CDR3: CASSFGGENQPQHF. The DNA for the CDR3 is TGTGCCAGCAGTTTCGGGGGCGAAAATCAGCCCCAGCATTTT.

This chain connects TRBV30 to TRBJ1-2, with D unresolved. The V gene's germline CDR1 is GTSNPN and CDR2 SVGIG (reference sequence). V was clipped by 2 bases and J by 1 base, with 8 bases between them. CDR3 length: 13 amino acids. This CDR3 is CAWSLRDNYGYTF. The DNA of the CDR3 is TGTGCCTGGAGTCTGAGGGATAACTATGGCTACACCTTC.

This clone was counted once. CDR3 DNA sequence: TGTGCCAGCAGCGAGATTGGGGGCTCTGGGGCCAACGTCCTGACTTTC. It is translated as CASSEIGGSGANVLTF. The V and J genes are TRBV5-4 and TRBJ2-6, with D perhaps TRBD1 or TRBD2 (5 bases each). This CDR3 contains 16 residues. Germline V lookup: CDR1 SGHNT, CDR2 YYREEE (reference sequence). The V end was cut by 4 bases, the J end by 0 bases, with 11 bases between.

CDR3 DNA sequence: TGTGCCTGCCTCCCTTGGGGGATTACTGAAGCTTTCTTT. This encodes CACLPWGITEAFF. The V gene is TRBV30, the J gene TRBJ1-1; D is possibly TRBD1 (5 bases). This CDR3 has 13 residues. Trimming stripped 6 bases from V and 5 bases from J, with 16 bases between. CDR1 and CDR2 from the germline V gene are GTSNPN and SVGIG (reference sequence).

The J gene is TRBJ2-7, the V gene TRBV5-1; D is unclear. Germline-derived CDR1 and CDR2 are SGHRS and YFSETQ. The CDR3 covers 14 residues. Between the trimmed V and J ends, which lost 1 base and 0 bases, there was a span of 8 bases. The CDR3 DNA reads TGCGCCAGCAGCTTGAGGCAGGCCTCCTACGAGCAGTACTTC. Translation gives CASSLRQASYEQYF.

This clone was detected a few times. The chain combines TRBV14 with TRBJ1-5, with D unclear. Trimming left V 6 bases short and J 7 bases short, with 13 bases between. The CDR3 loop spans 13 amino acids. Looked up from germline, CDR1 is SGHDN and CDR2 is FVKESK. CDR3: CASSTTGGQPQHF. Here the CDR3 DNA reads TGTGCCAGCAGTACAACGGGAGGGCAGCCCCAGCATTTT. Complete variable domain (other parts from reference TRBV14 and TRBJ1-5): EAGVTQFPSHSVIEKGQTVTLRCDPISGHDNLYWYRRVMGKEIKFLLHFVKESKQDESGMPNNRFLAERTGGTYSTLKVQPAELEDSGVYFCASSTTGGQPQHFGDGTRLSIL.

The chain employs TRBV20-1 and TRBJ1-1; D not resolved. CDR3 length: 11 amino acids. V was shortened by 1 base and J by 6 bases, with 6 bases between the two germline ends. Germline CDR1 and CDR2: DFQATT and SNEGSKA (reference sequence). The CDR3 sequence: CSARGQSEAFF. In DNA, the CDR3 is TGCAGTGCTAGAGGACAATCTGAAGCTTTCTTT.

The chain joins TRBV5-1 to TRBJ2-3; 14 positions match TRBD2. This CDR3 is built from 14 residues. The V gene end was trimmed by 9 bases and the J gene end by 4 bases; junction bases not matched to a gene: 4. CDR1 and CDR2 from the germline V gene are SGHRS and YFSETQ. The CDR3 nucleotides read TGCGCCACCCAGACTAGCGGGGGGGCAGATACGCAGTATTTT. This translates into CATQTSGGADTQYF. The whole variable domain, remainder taken from reference TRBV5-1 and TRBJ2-3, is KAGVTQTPRYLIKTRGQQVTLSCSPISGHRSVSWYQQTPGQGLQFLFEYFSETQRNKGNFPGRFSGRQFSNSRSEMNVSTLELGDSALYLCATQTSGGADTQYFGPGTRLTVL.

The V gene is TRBV30, the J gene TRBJ2-7; no definite D call. This CDR3 has 13 amino acids. Trimming took off 2 bases at V and 0 bases at J, with 8 bases between the two ends. Germline CDR1 is GTSNPN and CDR2 is SVGIG (reference sequence). CDR3 sequence: CAWSFASSYEQYF. In DNA, the CDR3 is TGTGCCTGGAGTTTCGCATCCTCCTACGAGCAGTACTTC.

This clone has more than one count but fewer than ten. The chain uses TRBV4-1 and TRBJ2-1; TRBD2 aligns across 10 bases. The CDR3 length is 16 residues. V gave up 1 base and J gave up 8 bases; unmatched junction bases: 8. Germline V gives CDR1 MGHRA, CDR2 YSYEKL. The CDR3 region is CASSQVTSGEPDEQFF. The DNA for the CDR3 is TGCGCCAGCAGCCAAGTAACTAGCGGGGAGCCTGATGAGCAGTTCTTC.

This clone has more than one count but fewer than ten. The chain couples TRBV4-1 to TRBJ2-7; D is uncertain. The CDR3 is 12 amino acids. V shed 3 bases and J shed 4 bases, with 7 bases lying between them. The germline gives CDR1 MGHRA, CDR2 YSYEKL. CDR3 coding DNA: TGCGCCAGCAGCCAGGGTCATTACGAGCAGTACTTC. Its protein is CASSQGHYEQYF.

The rearrangement links TRBV6-5 to TRBJ1-6; 10 nucleotides match TRBD1. Germline assignment: CDR1 MNHEY and CDR2 SVGAGI. The CDR3 contains 14 residues. With V trimmed by 8 bases and J by 9 bases, 7 bases remained unmatched. CDR3: CASGETGGTSPLHF. The CDR3 DNA reads TGTGCCAGCGGGGAGACAGGGGGCACTTCACCCCTCCACTTT.

The chain joins TRBV18 to TRBJ1-5; D might be TRBD1 (6 bases). Germline CDR1 reads KGHSH; CDR2 reads LQKENI. This CDR3 has 16 amino acids. With 6 bases removed from V and 5 bases from J, the gap between germline ends came to 20 bases. The CDR3 DNA is TGTGCCAGCTCCCTTGGGGAGGGGGGCAAGGATCAGCCCCAGCATTTT. Its protein product is CASSLGEGGKDQPQHF.

This clone occurred a few times. The rearrangement joins TRBV7-2 to TRBJ1-2; no definite D call. Germline V gene sequence: CDR1 SGHTA, CDR2 FQGNSA. This CDR3 is built from 14 residues. The ends were cut back, 1 base at V and 5 bases at J, with 11 bases in the middle. In DNA, the CDR3 is TGTGCCAGCAGCTTAGGGAGGGTTTTGTATGGCTACACCTTC. It encodes CASSLGRVLYGYTF.

The chain couples TRBV6-5 to TRBJ1-6, with D uncertain. Trimming took 0 bases from V and 7 from J, leaving 10 bases between them. The germline CDR1 and CDR2 sequences are MNHEY and SVGAGI. The CDR3 runs 15 residues. The CDR3 bases are TGTGCCAGCAGTTACTCGATTCAGAACAATTCACCCCTCCACTTT. Translation: CASSYSIQNNSPLHF.

This clone was counted only a few times. The chain has TRBV30 and TRBJ1-4, with a tentative D call TRBD1 (5 bases). The CDR3 spans 18 residues. The germline V gene has CDR1 GTSNPN and CDR2 SVGIG (reference sequence). V dropped 0 bases and J dropped 0 bases, with 17 bases sitting between them. The CDR3 loop is CAWSVFPPTAATNEKLFF. The DNA for the CDR3 is TGTGCCTGGAGTGTATTCCCCCCGACAGCAGCAACTAATGAAAAACTGTTTTTT.

The genes are TRBV18 and TRBJ1-1; no definite D call. The germline V gene encodes CDR1 KGHSH and CDR2 LQKENI. Trimming took 3 bases from V and 0 from J, leaving 5 bases between them. CDR3 length: 13 residues. CDR3 region: CASSPGLNTEAFF. The CDR3 bases are TGTGCCAGCTCACCGGGGTTGAACACTGAAGCTTTCTTT.

This chain connects TRBV7-9 to TRBJ2-4, with D possibly called TRBD1 or TRBD2 (5 bases each). V was cut by 5 bases and J by 5 bases, with 16 bases left in between. The CDR3 has 15 residues. The germline CDR1 and CDR2 sequences are SEHNR and FQNEAQ (reference sequence). The CDR3 nucleotides are TGTGCCAGCAGCCCTCTTGGGGGTTCCCAAAACATTCAGTACTTC. Translated: CASSPLGGSQNIQYF.

This clone was picked up a small number of times. V is TRBV5-1 and J is TRBJ2-1; D call uncertain. The length of the CDR3 is 14 residues. Trimming stripped 4 bases from V and 4 bases from J, with 12 bases between. Germline V CDR1 and CDR2: SGHRS, YFSETQ. The CDR3 loop is CASSQRSGYNEQFF. In DNA, the CDR3 is TGCGCCAGCAGCCAAAGATCGGGTTACAATGAGCAGTTCTTC. The entire variable domain, with the rest obtained from reference TRBV5-1 and TRBJ2-1, is as follows: KAGVTQTPRYLIKTRGQQVTLSCSPISGHRSVSWYQQTPGQGLQFLFEYFSETQRNKGNFPGRFSGRQFSNSRSEMNVSTLELGDSALYLCASSQRSGYNEQFFGPGTRLTVL.

This clone appeared a few times. The chain has TRBV2 and TRBJ1-1; 7 bases fit TRBD1. The CDR3 has 15 residues. J gave up 1 base and V 4 bases, and 6 bases lay outside the gene matches. Germline lookup yields CDR1 SNHLY and CDR2 FYNNEI. Here the CDR3 DNA reads TGTGCCAGCAGTGTAACAGGGGAGGGGAACACTGAAGCTTTCTTT. This sequence encodes CASSVTGEGNTEAFF.

This clone was seen a handful of times. This chain links TRBV2 with TRBJ2-1; tentatively, D is TRBD1 (5 bases). The ends were cut back, 2 bases at V and 4 bases at J, with 15 bases in the middle. The CDR3 consists of 16 residues. The germline gives CDR1 SNHLY, CDR2 FYNNEI. The CDR3 loop reads CASSELPRTLYNEQFF. CDR3 nucleotides: TGTGCCAGCAGTGAACTACCGCGGACACTGTACAATGAGCAGTTCTTC.

The CDR3 loop is CASSASTGRTEAFF. Here the CDR3 DNA reads TGTGCCAGCAGCGCATCGACAGGGCGCACTGAAGCTTTCTTT. This chain joins TRBV5-6 and TRBJ1-1, with TRBD1 matching over 7 bases. CDR3 size: 14 residues. Germline V gene sequence: CDR1 SGHDT, CDR2 YYEEEE. Unmatched junction bases numbered 7, after V lost 4 bases and J lost 4 bases. The full variable domain, with the rest looked up from reference TRBV5-6 and TRBJ1-1, is DAGVTQSPTHLIKTRGQQVTLRCSPKSGHDTVSWYQQALGQGPQFIFQYYEEEERQRGNFPDRFSGHQFPNYSSELNVNALLLGDSALYLCASSASTGRTEAFFGQGTRLTVV.

The table lists this clone with a count of one. The chain recombines TRBV30 with TRBJ2-1, with TRBD2 matching 8 bases. The J segment lost 1 base and the V segment lost 0 bases, leaving 8 bases of the junction unmatched. Germline lookup yields CDR1 GTSNPN and CDR2 SVGIG (reference sequence). CDR3 length: 17 residues. The CDR3 DNA sequence: TGTGCCTGGAGTGTACAGCTAGCGGGCCTATCCTACAATGAGCAGTTCTTC. Translation: CAWSVQLAGLSYNEQFF.

This clone was seen more than once but under ten times. The chain uses TRBV7-3 and TRBJ2-1, with a tentative D call TRBD1 (5 bases). Looked up from germline, CDR1 is SGHTA and CDR2 is FQGTGA. The V and J ends lost 4 bases and 5 bases respectively, with 15 bases between them. There are 15 residues in the CDR3. In DNA form, the CDR3 reads TGTGCCAGCAGCTGGGGTCTAGGGGAAAACAATGAGCAGTTCTTC. Translated, it gives CASSWGLGENNEQFF.